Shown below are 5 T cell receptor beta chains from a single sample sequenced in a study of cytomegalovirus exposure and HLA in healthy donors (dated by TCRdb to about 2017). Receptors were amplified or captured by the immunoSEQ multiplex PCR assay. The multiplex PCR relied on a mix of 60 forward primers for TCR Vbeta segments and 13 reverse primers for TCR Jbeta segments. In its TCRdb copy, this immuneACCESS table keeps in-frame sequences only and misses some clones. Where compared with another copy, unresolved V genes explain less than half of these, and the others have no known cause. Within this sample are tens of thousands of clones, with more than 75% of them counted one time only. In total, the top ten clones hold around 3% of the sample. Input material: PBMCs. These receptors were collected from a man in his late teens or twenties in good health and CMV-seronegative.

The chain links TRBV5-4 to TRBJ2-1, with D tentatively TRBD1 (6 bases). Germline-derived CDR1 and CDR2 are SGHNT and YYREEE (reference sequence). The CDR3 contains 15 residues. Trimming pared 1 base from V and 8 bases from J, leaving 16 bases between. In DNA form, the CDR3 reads TGTGCCAGCAGCTTGTTCAGGGGAGTAAACGATGAGCAGTTCTTC. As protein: CASSLFRGVNDEQFF. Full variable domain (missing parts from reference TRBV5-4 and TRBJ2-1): ETGVTQSPTHLIKTRGQQVTLRCSSQSGHNTVSWYQQALGQGPQFIFQYYREEENGRGNFPPRFSGLQFPNYSSELNVNALELDDSALYLCASSLFRGVNDEQFFGPGTRLTVL.

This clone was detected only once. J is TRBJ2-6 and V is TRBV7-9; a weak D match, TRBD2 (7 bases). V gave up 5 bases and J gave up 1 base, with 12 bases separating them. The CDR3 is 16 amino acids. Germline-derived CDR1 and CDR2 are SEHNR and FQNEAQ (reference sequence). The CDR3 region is CASSGGGPSGANVLTF. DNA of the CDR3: TGTGCCAGCAGCGGGGGGGGGCCTTCTGGGGCCAACGTCCTGACTTTC.

The CDR3 region is CAWSLQGARSTEAFF. In DNA, the CDR3 is TGTGCCTGGAGCCTACAGGGGGCGCGGAGCACTGAAGCTTTCTTT. This sequence joins TRBV30 and TRBJ1-1; TRBD1 aligns across 9 bases. The V segment lost 3 bases and the J segment 4 bases; nucleotides outside the gene matches: 9. CDR3 length: 15 residues. Per the germline V gene, CDR1 is GTSNPN and CDR2 is SVGIG (reference sequence). Based on the CDR3 plus reference TRBV30 and TRBJ1-1, the full variable domain is SQTIHQWPATLVQPVGSPLSLECTVEGTSNPNLYWYRQAAGRGLQLLFYSVGIGQISSEVPQNLSASRPQDRQFILSSKKLLLSDSGFYLCAWSLQGARSTEAFFGQGTRLTVV.

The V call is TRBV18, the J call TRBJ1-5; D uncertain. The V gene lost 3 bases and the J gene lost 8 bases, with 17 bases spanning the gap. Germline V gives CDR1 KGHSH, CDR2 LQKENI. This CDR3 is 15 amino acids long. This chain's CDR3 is CASSPRDNTVKPQHF. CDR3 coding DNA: TGTGCCAGCTCACCGCGAGACAACACGGTCAAGCCCCAGCATTTT.

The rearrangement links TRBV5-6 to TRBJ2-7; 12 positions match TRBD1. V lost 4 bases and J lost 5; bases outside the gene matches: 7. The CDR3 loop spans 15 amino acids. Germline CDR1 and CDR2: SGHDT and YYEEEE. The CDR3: CASSRLGTGGHEQYF. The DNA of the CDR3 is TGTGCCAGCAGCAGGTTGGGGACAGGGGGCCACGAGCAGTACTTC.